This T cell receptor (beta chain) was obtained from a study of cytotoxic CD8 clonotypes in ibrutinib-treated CLL. Trimming stripped 2 bases from V and 1 base from J, with 12 bases between. The CDR3 runs to 15 residues. The germline gives CDR1 SGHRS, CDR2 YFSETQ. Depths of 1 in 200,000 to 1 in 1 million T cells were the sequencing target. Clones were sequenced by immunoSEQ multiplex PCR, and TCRdb holds only the in-frame ones, with some missing. This table has fewer than 25,000 clones, 74% appearing once. The sample holds a few counts of this clone. This sequence joins TRBV5-1 and TRBJ1-1; the D gene is possibly TRBD1 (5 bases). The sample consisted of PBMCs, taken before ibrutinib treatment. This TCR came from a human donor with chronic lymphocytic leukemia. This CDR3 is CASSLGGESNTEAFF. The CDR3 DNA is TGCGCCAGCAGCTTAGGAGGGGAGTCGAACACTGAAGCTTTCTTT.